A single sample gave rise to the 26 T cell receptor beta chains below, sequenced in a study of cytomegalovirus exposure and HLA in healthy donors. Amplification used 60 Vbeta primers and 13 Jbeta primers. The method was immunoSEQ multiplex PCR; TCRdb's version includes in-frame clones alone and lacks a portion of them. The sample has about 77,000 clones, about 80% seen once. The specimen sequenced was PBMCs. All receptors derive from a man in his forties in good health and CMV-seronegative.

This rearrangement joins TRBV11-3 to TRBJ2-1; D may be TRBD2 (5 bases). There are 14 residues in the CDR3. The germline V gene encodes CDR1 SGHNT and CDR2 YENEEA. V dropped 4 bases and J dropped 3 bases, with 10 bases sitting between them. The DNA for the CDR3 is TGTGCCAGCAGCTCCGAAGGGAGCTACAATGAGCAGTTCTTC. This encodes CASSSEGSYNEQFF.

This clone was seen a handful of times. V usage is TRBV27 and J usage is TRBJ2-7; TRBD1 matches 8 bases. Germline V gene lookup returns CDR1 MNHEY and CDR2 SMNVEV (reference sequence). After removal of 3 bases from V and 4 bases from J, the junction contained 11 bases not matched to a gene. The CDR3 has 16 residues. CDR3 sequence: CASSLASGTGVYEQYF. The CDR3 DNA is TGTGCCAGCAGTTTGGCCTCCGGGACAGGAGTGTACGAGCAGTACTTC.

The chain combines TRBV5-1 with TRBJ1-1; 8 bases fit TRBD1. The CDR3 is 15 residues long. Germline V gives CDR1 SGHRS, CDR2 YFSETQ. V dropped 4 bases and J dropped 5; count of bases not matched to a gene: 10. CDR3 region: CASSVPLGQGTEAFF. For the CDR3, the DNA is TGCGCCAGCAGCGTCCCCCTAGGACAGGGAACTGAAGCTTTCTTT.

The V gene is TRBV4-3, the J gene TRBJ1-6; D possibly corresponds to TRBD1 (5 bases). V dropped 2 bases and J dropped 4 bases, with 9 bases sitting between them. This CDR3 is built from 15 residues. The germline gives CDR1 LGHNA, CDR2 YSLEER. CDR3 amino acids: CASSQMTEYNSPLHF. CDR3 DNA: TGCGCCAGCAGCCAAATGACAGAATATAATTCACCCCTCCACTTT.

This clone is a singleton in its sample. The chain links TRBV6-1 to TRBJ2-2; 8 bases align to TRBD1. The CDR3 extends over 14 amino acids. The germline V gene encodes CDR1 MNHNS and CDR2 SASEGT. J gave up 5 bases and V 4 bases, and 3 bases lay outside the gene matches. DNA of the CDR3: TGTGCCAGCAGTGGACAGGGGAGGACCGGGGAGCTGTTTTTT. Protein sequence: CASSGQGRTGELFF.

The CDR3 loop reads CATRAATQYF. For the CDR3, the DNA is TGTGCCACCAGGGCGGCTACGCAGTATTTT. This chain connects TRBV11-2 to TRBJ2-3, with D tentatively TRBD1 (5 bases). Deletions cut 10 bases from V and 8 bases from J, with 10 bases between. This CDR3 region has 10 residues. Germline assignment: CDR1 SGHAT and CDR2 FQNNGV.

Many counts were recorded for this clone. CDR3 coding DNA: TGTGCCAGCAGCCCGACTGTGAGCACAGATACGCAGTATTTT. Encoded protein: CASSPTVSTDTQYF. The rearrangement links TRBV7-3 to TRBJ2-3; D gene unclear. The CDR3 runs 14 residues. CDR1 and CDR2 (germline): SGHTA, FQGTGA. V lost 5 bases to trimming and J lost 0 bases, with 9 bases between them.

The chain employs TRBV7-2 and TRBJ1-2; 9 bases agree with TRBD1. This CDR3 has 15 residues. Germline V gene lookup returns CDR1 SGHTA and CDR2 FQGNSA. With V trimmed by 5 bases and J by 4 bases, 8 bases remained unmatched. The CDR3 protein is CASSTRQGVAYGYTF. The CDR3 region has the DNA TGTGCCAGCAGCACAAGACAGGGGGTAGCCTATGGCTACACCTTC.

This clone has more than one count but fewer than ten. The chain combines TRBV6-1 with TRBJ2-1; TRBD1 matches 8 bases. After removal of 1 base from V and 6 bases from J, the junction contained 8 bases not matched to a gene. Germline CDR1 and CDR2: MNHNS and SASEGT. The CDR3 length is 16 residues. This chain's CDR3 is CASSEGTGKQVNEQFF. CDR3 DNA sequence: TGTGCCAGCAGTGAAGGGACAGGGAAACAGGTCAATGAGCAGTTCTTC.

The chain employs TRBV30 and TRBJ1-3; TRBD1 matches 9 bases. Germline V CDR1 and CDR2: GTSNPN, SVGIG (reference sequence). Trimming removed 5 bases from V and 2 bases from J; junction bases left unmatched: 7. The CDR3 extends over 15 amino acids. CDR3 residues: CAWGKQGAPGNTIYF. Written as DNA, the CDR3 is TGTGCCTGGGGGAAACAGGGGGCGCCTGGAAACACCATATATTTT.

This chain joins TRBV7-6 and TRBJ1-6, with a weak D call TRBD1 (5 bases). The CDR3 is 14 residues long. Trimming cost V 1 base and J 6 bases, with 7 bases left between them. CDR1 and CDR2 from the germline V gene are SGHVS and FNYEAQ. The CDR3 sequence is CASSLGQFNSPLHF. CDR3 coding DNA: TGTGCCAGCAGCTTAGGACAGTTTAATTCACCCCTCCACTTT.

For this clone: The sample contains more than one DNA sequence encoding this CDR3. The chain carries TRBV5-1 and TRBJ1-5; D not certain. CDR3 length: 13 amino acids. V was shortened by 0 bases and J by 4 bases, with 5 bases between the two germline ends. Germline-derived CDR1 and CDR2 are SGHRS and YFSETQ. In DNA form, the CDR3 reads TGCGCCAGCAGCTTGGCCGGGAATCAGCCCCAGCATTTT. Amino acid sequence: CASSLAGNQPQHF.

The chain uses TRBV2 and TRBJ1-5; the match to TRBD1 covers 7 bases. From germline, CDR1 is SNHLY and CDR2 FYNNEI. Trimming cost V 7 bases and J 3 bases; bases outside gene matches: 3. This CDR3 is built from 13 residues. Here the CDR3 DNA reads TGTGCCAGCAAGACAGGGTTCAATCAGCCCCAGCATTTT. Translated: CASKTGFNQPQHF.

The genes are TRBV11-2 and TRBJ1-1; the D is unclear. CDR1 and CDR2 from the germline V gene are SGHAT and FQNNGV. Trimming removed 1 base from V and 2 bases from J, with 8 bases in between. The CDR3 loop spans 14 amino acids. CDR3 in DNA: TGTGCCAGCAGCTTAGTTCACGGTAACACTGAAGCTTTCTTT. Its translation is CASSLVHGNTEAFF.

The chain links TRBV7-9 to TRBJ1-4, with 7 bases fitting TRBD1. This CDR3 has 15 amino acids. The trim removed 5 bases at V and 5 bases at J, leaving 8 bases unmatched. From germline, CDR1 is SEHNR and CDR2 FQNEAQ (reference sequence). Here the CDR3 reads CASSPGTAFNEKLFF. The CDR3 coding sequence is TGTGCCAGCAGCCCGGGGACAGCCTTCAATGAAAAACTGTTTTTT.

This clone was picked up a small number of times. The chain recombines TRBV6-5 with TRBJ1-6; D unclear. Germline values: CDR1 MNHEY, CDR2 SVGAGI. The ends were cut back, 2 bases at V and 8 bases at J, with 16 bases in the middle. The CDR3 is 16 residues long. Here the CDR3 DNA reads TGTGCCAGCAGTTACATAGGGAGCCTAATGGATTCACCCCTCCACTTT. This codes for CASSYIGSLMDSPLHF.

The chain links TRBV9 to TRBJ1-2; 9 bases fit TRBD1. CDR1 and CDR2 from the germline V gene are SGDLS and YYNGEE. Unmatched junction bases numbered 9, after V lost 5 bases and J lost 4 bases. This CDR3 has 15 residues. CDR3 in DNA: TGTGCCAGCAGGGGGACAGGGACCCATTTCTATGGCTACACCTTC. It encodes CASRGTGTHFYGYTF.

This rearrangement joins TRBV11-2 to TRBJ2-7, with a tentative D call TRBD2 (5 bases). The CDR3 covers 17 residues. CDR1 is SGHAT, CDR2 FQNNGV, per germline. The germline V and J ends were trimmed by 1 base and 0 bases, with 16 bases remaining between them. The CDR3 is CASSLGWSGVRSYEQYF. In nucleotides, the CDR3 is TGTGCCAGCAGCTTAGGCTGGAGCGGAGTCCGCTCCTACGAGCAGTACTTC. Variable domain in full (rest from reference TRBV11-2 and TRBJ2-7): EAGVAQSPRYKIIEKRQSVAFWCNPISGHATLYWYQQILGQGPKLLIQFQNNGVVDDSQLPKDRFSAERLKGVDSTLKIQPAKLEDSAVYLCASSLGWSGVRSYEQYFGPGTRLTVT.

The rearrangement links TRBV7-9 to TRBJ2-7; TRBD1 aligns across 7 bases. The V and J ends lost 5 bases and 3 bases, in that order; junction bases with no gene match: 10. Germline V CDR1 and CDR2: SEHNR, FQNEAQ (reference sequence). CDR3 length equals 15 residues. CDR3 DNA: TGTGCCAGCAGCAATTTCCGGGACAGAGACTACGAGCAGTACTTC. It specifies CASSNFRDRDYEQYF. The whole variable domain, filled in from reference TRBV7-9 and TRBJ2-7, reads DTGVSQNPRHKITKRGQNVTFRCDPISEHNRLYWYRQTLGQGPEFLTYFQNEAQLEKSRLLSDRFSAERPKGSFSTLEIQRTEQGDSAMYLCASSNFRDRDYEQYFGPGTRLTVT.

The rearrangement joins TRBV7-2 to TRBJ2-7; no clear D. The V gene lost 5 bases and the J gene lost 0 bases, with 5 bases spanning the gap. The CDR3 loop spans 12 amino acids. Germline loops: CDR1 SGHTA, CDR2 FQGNSA. The CDR3 here is CASSPGSYEQYF. CDR3 bases: TGTGCCAGCAGCCCCGGCTCCTACGAGCAGTACTTC.

V and J are TRBV6-5 and TRBJ2-5; maybe TRBD1 (5 bases). Germline CDR1 reads MNHEY; CDR2 reads SVGAGI. There are 14 residues in the CDR3. Trimming stripped 3 bases from V and 2 bases from J, with 10 bases between. The CDR3 DNA follows: TGTGCCAGCAGTTATTGGGGCAGGCAAGAGACCCAGTACTTC. Its protein product is CASSYWGRQETQYF.

This clone was found a few times. V usage is TRBV5-4 and J usage is TRBJ1-3; D is possibly TRBD1 (6 bases). Germline-derived CDR1 and CDR2 are SGHNT and YYREEE (reference sequence). V gave up 3 bases and J gave up 0 bases, with 10 bases separating them. This CDR3 is built from 15 residues. CDR3 residues: CASSSGQSSGNTIYF. CDR3 coding DNA: TGTGCCAGCAGCTCCGGACAGAGCTCTGGAAACACCATATATTTT.

This clone has a handful of counts. V and J are TRBV7-2 and TRBJ1-5, with 7 bases that match TRBD1. The CDR3 is 16 amino acids. The germline gives CDR1 SGHTA, CDR2 FQGNSA. The V segment lost 5 bases and the J segment 1 base; nucleotides outside the gene matches: 8. The CDR3 DNA reads TGTGCCAGCAGCCAAGGGGGCAGGGGAAGCAATCAGCCCCAGCATTTT. Protein product: CASSQGGRGSNQPQHF.

The chain carries TRBV19 and TRBJ2-7; 10 bases align to TRBD1. CDR1 is LNHDA and CDR2 is SQIVND in the germline V gene (reference sequence). This CDR3 has 14 amino acids. Trimming at V came to 6 bases and at J to 4 bases, leaving 6 bases not matched to a gene. In DNA form, the CDR3 reads TGTGCCAGTAGGCGAAAGGACAGGGGGTACGAGCAGTACTTC. Its protein is CASRRKDRGYEQYF.

This chain links TRBV12-5 with TRBJ1-1, with a weak D call TRBD1 (5 bases). Per the germline V gene, CDR1 is LGHNT and CDR2 is FRNRAP. The CDR3 covers 14 residues. Deletions cut 1 base from V and 5 bases from J, with 11 bases between. Written as DNA, the CDR3 is TGTGCTAGTGGTTTGGGACAGTTCCGGACTGAAGCTTTCTTT. Protein product: CASGLGQFRTEAFF.

The chain is built from TRBV5-8 and TRBJ1-2, with 8 bases aligning to TRBD1. The CDR3 extends over 15 amino acids. V lost 1 base to trimming and J lost 7 bases; unmatched junction nucleotides: 9. The germline CDR1 and CDR2 sequences are SGHTS and YDEGEE. The CDR3 bases are TGTGCCAGCAGCTTGAGGATCGGGACAGGTATTGGCTACACCTTC. The encoded protein is CASSLRIGTGIGYTF.